This TCR beta chain was documented in a study of human T cells and chemical hapten exposure. Study at large: Upper-back patch tests with 0.01% DPC were read at 6 days. Broader study findings: Controls formed significantly fewer large CDR3 similarity clusters than expanded TCRs did.

This clonotype has a handful of counts. Antigen: not known. Germline trimming cut 2 bases from V and 5 bases from J; bases unmatched to any gene: 3. This CDR3 is built from 14 residues. From germline, CDR1 is MGHRA and CDR2 YSYEKL. TCRdb independently ran MiXCR on the RACE reads; one entry per CDR3 protein. This sample has about 170,000 distinct CDR3 sequences, with 25% to 35% found just once. As to time point: patch test 3, about 24 weeks after DPC sensitization. Treatment indicated: therapeutic diphenylcyclopropenone sensitization with weekly scalp DPC. The input for sequencing was whole blood, taken in connection with sensitization to the hapten diphenylcyclopropenone (DPC). The V and J genes are TRBV4-1 and TRBJ1-1; 9 nucleotides agree with TRBD1. The clonotype comes from a woman between 18 and 30 years old with alopecia areata. Some clones in this sample may be carry-over from other donors' samples. The CDR3 loop reads CASSQFDRGTEAFF. CDR3 in DNA: TGCGCCAGCAGCCAATTTGACAGGGGGACTGAAGCTTTCTTT.